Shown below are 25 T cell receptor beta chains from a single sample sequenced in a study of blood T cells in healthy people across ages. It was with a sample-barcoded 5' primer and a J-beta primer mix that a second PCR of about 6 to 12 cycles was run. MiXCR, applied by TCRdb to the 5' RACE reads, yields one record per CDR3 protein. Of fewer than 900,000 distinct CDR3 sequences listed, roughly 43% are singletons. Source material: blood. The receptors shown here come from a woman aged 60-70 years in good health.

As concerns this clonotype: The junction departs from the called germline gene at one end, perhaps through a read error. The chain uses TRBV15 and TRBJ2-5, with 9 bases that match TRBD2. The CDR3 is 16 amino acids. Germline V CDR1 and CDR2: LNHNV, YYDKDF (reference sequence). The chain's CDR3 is CATSREDSGGREAQYF. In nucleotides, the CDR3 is TGTGCCACCAGCAGAGAGGATAGCGGGGGAAGAGAGGCCCAGTACTTC.

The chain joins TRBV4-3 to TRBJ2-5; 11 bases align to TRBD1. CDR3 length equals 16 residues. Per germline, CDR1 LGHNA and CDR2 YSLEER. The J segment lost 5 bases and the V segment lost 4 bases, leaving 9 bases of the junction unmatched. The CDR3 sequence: CASSPSWTGGFETQYF. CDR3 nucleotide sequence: TGCGCCAGCAGCCCTAGTTGGACAGGGGGCTTTGAGACCCAGTACTTC.

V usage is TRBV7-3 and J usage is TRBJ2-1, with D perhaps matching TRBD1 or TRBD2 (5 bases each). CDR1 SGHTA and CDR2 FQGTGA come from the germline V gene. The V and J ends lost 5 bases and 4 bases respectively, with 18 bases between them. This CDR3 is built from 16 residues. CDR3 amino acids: CASSPNPGRKYNEQFF. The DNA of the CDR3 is TGTGCCAGCAGCCCAAATCCGGGACGGAAATACAATGAGCAGTTCTTC.

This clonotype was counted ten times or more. The CDR3 protein is CSATPLAGGQYEQYF. Written as DNA, the CDR3 is TGCAGTGCTACACCCCTAGCGGGAGGGCAGTACGAGCAGTACTTC. The chain recombines TRBV20-1 with TRBJ2-7; 12 nucleotides line up with TRBD2. J was trimmed by 4 bases and V by 4 bases; bases with no gene match: 8. CDR1 is DFQATT and CDR2 is SNEGSKA in the germline V gene (reference sequence). This CDR3 region has 15 residues.

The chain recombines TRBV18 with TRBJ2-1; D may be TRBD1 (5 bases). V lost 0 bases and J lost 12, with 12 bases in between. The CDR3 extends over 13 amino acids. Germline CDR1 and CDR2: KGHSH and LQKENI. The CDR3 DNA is TGTGCCAGCTCACCACCGAAAGGGGTTAGGCAGTTCTTC. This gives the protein CASSPPKGVRQFF.

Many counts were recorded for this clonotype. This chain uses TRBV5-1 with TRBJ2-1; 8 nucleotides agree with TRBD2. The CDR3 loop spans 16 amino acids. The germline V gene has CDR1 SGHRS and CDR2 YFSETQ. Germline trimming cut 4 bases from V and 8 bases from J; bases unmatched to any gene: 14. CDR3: CASSPGASGSRDEQFF. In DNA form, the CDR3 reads TGCGCCAGCAGCCCTGGAGCTAGCGGGTCCCGGGATGAGCAGTTCTTC.

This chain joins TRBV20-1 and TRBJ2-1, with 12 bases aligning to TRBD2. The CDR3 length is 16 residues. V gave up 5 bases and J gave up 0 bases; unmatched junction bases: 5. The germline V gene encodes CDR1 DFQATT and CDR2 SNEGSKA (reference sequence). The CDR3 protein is CSALGLAGLSYNEQFF. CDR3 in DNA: TGCAGTGCTCTTGGACTAGCGGGACTCTCCTACAATGAGCAGTTCTTC.

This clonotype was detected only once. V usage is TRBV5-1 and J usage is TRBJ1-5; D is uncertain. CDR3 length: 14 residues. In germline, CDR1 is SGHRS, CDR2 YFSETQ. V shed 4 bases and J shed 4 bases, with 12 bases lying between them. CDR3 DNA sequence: TGCGCCAGCAGCATAATAGGCGGAAATCAGCCCCAGCATTTT. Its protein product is CASSIIGGNQPQHF.

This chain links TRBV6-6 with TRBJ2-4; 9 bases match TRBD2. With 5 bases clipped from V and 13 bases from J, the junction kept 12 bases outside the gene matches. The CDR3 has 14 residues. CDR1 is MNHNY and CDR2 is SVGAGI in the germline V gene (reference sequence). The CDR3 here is CASSETSGLYKQYF. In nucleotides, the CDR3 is TGTGCCAGCAGTGAGACTAGCGGTCTCTACAAGCAGTACTTC.

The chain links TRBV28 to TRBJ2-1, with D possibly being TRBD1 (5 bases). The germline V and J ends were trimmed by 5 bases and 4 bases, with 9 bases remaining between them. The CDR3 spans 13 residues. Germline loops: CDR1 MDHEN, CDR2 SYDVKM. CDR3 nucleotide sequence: TGTGCCAGCAGTCTGACAGTATACAATGAGCAGTTCTTC. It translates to CASSLTVYNEQFF.

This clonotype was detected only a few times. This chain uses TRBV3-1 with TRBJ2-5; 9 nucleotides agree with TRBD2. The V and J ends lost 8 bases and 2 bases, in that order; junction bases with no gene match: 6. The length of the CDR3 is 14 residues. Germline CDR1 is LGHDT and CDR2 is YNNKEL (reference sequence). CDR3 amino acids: CASYSSGGQETQYF. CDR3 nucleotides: TGTGCCAGCTACTCGAGCGGGGGGCAAGAGACCCAGTACTTC.

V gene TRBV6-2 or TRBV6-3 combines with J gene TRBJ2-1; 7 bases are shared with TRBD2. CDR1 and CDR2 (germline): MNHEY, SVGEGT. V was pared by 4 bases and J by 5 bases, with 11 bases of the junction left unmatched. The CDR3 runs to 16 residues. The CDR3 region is CASSSPGREPNNEQFF. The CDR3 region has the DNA TGTGCCAGCAGTTCCCCCGGGCGGGAGCCCAACAATGAGCAGTTCTTC.

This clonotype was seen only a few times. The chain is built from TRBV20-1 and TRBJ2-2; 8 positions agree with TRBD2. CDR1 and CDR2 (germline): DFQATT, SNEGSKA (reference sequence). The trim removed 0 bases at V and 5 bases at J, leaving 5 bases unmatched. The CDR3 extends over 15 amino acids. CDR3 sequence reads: CSARDVGGETGELFF. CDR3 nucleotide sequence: TGCAGTGCTAGAGATGTCGGGGGGGAGACCGGGGAGCTGTTTTTT.

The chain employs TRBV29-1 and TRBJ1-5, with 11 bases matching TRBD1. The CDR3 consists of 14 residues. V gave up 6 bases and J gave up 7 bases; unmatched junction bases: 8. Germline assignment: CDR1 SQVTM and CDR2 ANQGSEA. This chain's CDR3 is CSVVGQGAGQPQHF. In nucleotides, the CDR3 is TGCAGCGTCGTCGGACAGGGGGCGGGACAGCCCCAGCATTTT.

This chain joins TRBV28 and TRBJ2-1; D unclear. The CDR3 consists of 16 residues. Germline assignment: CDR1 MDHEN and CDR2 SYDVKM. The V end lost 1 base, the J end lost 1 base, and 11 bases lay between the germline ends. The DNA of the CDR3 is TGTGCCAGCAGTTTATACCGGGTGGGGTCCTACAATGAGCAGTTCTTC. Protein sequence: CASSLYRVGSYNEQFF.

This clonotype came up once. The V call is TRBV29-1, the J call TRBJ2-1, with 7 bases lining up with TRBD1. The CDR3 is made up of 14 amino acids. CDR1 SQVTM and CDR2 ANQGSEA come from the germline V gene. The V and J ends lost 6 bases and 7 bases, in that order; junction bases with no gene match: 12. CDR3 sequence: CSVRTGASHNEQFF. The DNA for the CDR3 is TGCAGCGTGAGGACAGGCGCGTCACATAATGAGCAGTTCTTC.

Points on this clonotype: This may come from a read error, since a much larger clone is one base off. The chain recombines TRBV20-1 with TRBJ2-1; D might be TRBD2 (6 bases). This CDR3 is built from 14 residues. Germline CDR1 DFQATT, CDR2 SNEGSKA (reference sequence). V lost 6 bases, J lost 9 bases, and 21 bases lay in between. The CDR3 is CSASSGTQNSEQFF. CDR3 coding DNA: TGCAGTGCCTCCTCCGGGACTCAGAACAGTGAGCAGTTCTTC.

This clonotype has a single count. The CDR3 spells CAARLPGLNTEAFF. Here the CDR3 DNA reads TGTGCCGCCAGGCTCCCAGGGCTTAATACTGAAGCTTTCTTT. The genes are TRBV6-2 or TRBV6-3 and TRBJ1-1, with D maybe TRBD1 (5 bases). The germline CDR1 and CDR2 sequences are MNHEY and SVGEGT. This CDR3 comprises 14 residues. The ends were cut back, 11 bases at V and 5 bases at J, with 21 bases in the middle.

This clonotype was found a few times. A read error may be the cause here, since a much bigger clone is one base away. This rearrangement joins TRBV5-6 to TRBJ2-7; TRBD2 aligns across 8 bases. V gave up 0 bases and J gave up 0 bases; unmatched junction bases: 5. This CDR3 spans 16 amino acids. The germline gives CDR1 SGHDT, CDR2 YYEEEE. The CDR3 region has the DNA TGTGCCAGCAGCTTGGGGAGCGGGAGTCTCTCCTACGAGCAGTACTTC. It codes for CASSLGSGSLSYEQYF. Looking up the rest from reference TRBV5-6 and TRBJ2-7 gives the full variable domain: DAGVTQSPTHLIKTRGQQVTLRCSPKSGHDTVSWYQQALGQGPQFIFQYYEEEERQRGNFPDRFSGHQFPNYSSELNVNALLLGDSALYLCASSLGSGSLSYEQYFGPGTRLTVT.

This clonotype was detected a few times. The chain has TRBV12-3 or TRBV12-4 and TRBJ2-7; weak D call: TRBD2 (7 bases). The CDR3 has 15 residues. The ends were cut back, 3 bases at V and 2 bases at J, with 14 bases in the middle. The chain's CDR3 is CASSLGGGAPYEQYF. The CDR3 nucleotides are TGTGCCAGCAGTTTGGGTGGGGGGGCCCCCTACGAGCAGTACTTC.

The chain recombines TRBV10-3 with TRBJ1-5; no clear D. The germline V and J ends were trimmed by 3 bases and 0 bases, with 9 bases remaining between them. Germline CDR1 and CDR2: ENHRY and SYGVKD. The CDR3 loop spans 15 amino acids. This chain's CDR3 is CAISEGGSSNQPQHF. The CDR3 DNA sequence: TGTGCCATCAGTGAAGGCGGGTCTAGCAATCAGCCCCAGCATTTT.

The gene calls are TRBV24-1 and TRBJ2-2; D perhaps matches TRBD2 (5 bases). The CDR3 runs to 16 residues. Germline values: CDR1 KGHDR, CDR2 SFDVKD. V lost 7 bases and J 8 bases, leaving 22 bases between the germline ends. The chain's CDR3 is CATSPTKEGARGELFF. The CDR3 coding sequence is TGTGCCACCAGCCCCACCAAAGAGGGAGCCCGAGGGGAGCTGTTTTTT.

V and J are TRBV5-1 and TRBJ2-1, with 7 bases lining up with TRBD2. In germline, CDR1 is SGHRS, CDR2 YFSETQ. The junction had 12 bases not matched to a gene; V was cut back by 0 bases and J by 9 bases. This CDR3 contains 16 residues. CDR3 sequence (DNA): TGCGCCAGCAGCTTGGGGAGTGGCGGGAGTTGGAGTGAGCAGTTCTTC. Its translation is CASSLGSGGSWSEQFF.

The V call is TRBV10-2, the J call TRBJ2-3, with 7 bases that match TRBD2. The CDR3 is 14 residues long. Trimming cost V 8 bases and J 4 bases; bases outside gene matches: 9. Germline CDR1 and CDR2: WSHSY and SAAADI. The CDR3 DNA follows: TGCGCCAGCGGGGGGGGTCAAGGCTCAGATACGCAGTATTTT. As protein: CASGGGQGSDTQYF.

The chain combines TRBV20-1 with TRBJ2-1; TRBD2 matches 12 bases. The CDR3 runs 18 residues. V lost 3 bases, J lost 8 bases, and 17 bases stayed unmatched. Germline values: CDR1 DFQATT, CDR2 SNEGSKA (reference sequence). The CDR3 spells CSARETSGRTSRWYEQFF. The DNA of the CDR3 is TGCAGTGCTAGGGAGACTAGCGGGAGAACGTCGCGGTGGTATGAGCAGTTCTTC.